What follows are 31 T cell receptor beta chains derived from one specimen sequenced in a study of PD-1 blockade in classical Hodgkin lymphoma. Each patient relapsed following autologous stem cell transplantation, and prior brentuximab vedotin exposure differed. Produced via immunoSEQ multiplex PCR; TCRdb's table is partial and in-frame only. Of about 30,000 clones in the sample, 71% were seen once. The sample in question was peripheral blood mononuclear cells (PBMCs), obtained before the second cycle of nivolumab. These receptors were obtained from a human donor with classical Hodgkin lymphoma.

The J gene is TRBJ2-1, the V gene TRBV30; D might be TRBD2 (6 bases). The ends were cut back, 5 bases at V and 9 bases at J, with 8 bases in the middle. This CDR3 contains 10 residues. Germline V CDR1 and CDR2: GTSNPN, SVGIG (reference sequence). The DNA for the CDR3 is TGTGCCTGGGGGGGAGGTGAGCAGTTCTTC. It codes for CAWGGGEQFF. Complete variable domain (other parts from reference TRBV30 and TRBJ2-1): SQTIHQWPATLVQPVGSPLSLECTVEGTSNPNLYWYRQAAGRGLQLLFYSVGIGQISSEVPQNLSASRPQDRQFILSSKKLLLSDSGFYLCAWGGGEQFFGPGTRLTVL.

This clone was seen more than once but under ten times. The CDR3 sequence is CASSYVEGGYNEQFF. DNA for the CDR3: TGTGCCAGCAGTTACGTCGAGGGGGGCTACAATGAGCAGTTCTTC. The V gene is TRBV6-5, the J gene TRBJ2-1; TRBD1 or TRBD2 may be the D gene (6 bases each). Germline assignment: CDR1 MNHEY and CDR2 SVGAGI. This CDR3 is 15 amino acids long. V dropped 2 bases and J dropped 3 bases, with 11 bases sitting between them.

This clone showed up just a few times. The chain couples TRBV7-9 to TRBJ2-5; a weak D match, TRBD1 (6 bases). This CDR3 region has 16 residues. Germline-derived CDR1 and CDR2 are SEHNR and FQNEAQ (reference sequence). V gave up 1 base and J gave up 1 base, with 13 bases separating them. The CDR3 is CASSLVETGLQETQYF. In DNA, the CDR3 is TGTGCCAGCAGCTTAGTCGAGACAGGCCTCCAAGAGACCCAGTACTTC.

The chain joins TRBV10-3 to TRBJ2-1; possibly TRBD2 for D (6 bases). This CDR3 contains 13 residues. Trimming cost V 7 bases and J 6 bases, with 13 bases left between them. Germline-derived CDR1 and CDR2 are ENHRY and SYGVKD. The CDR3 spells CAITGTAGNEQFF. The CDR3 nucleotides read TGTGCCATCACTGGGACTGCAGGCAATGAGCAGTTCTTC.

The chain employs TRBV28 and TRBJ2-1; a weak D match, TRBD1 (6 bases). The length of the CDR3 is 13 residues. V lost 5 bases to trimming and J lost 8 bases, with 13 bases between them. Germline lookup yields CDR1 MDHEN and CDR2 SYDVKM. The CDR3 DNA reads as TGTGCCAGCAGTATCACAGGGATTGATGAGCAGTTCTTC. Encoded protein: CASSITGIDEQFF.

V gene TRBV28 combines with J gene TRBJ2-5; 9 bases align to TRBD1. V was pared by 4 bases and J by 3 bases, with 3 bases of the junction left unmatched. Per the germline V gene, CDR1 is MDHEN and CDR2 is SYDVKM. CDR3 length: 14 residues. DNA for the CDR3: TGTGCCAGCAGTTCGGGGGACAGGGAAGAGACCCAGTACTTC. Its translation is CASSSGDREETQYF.

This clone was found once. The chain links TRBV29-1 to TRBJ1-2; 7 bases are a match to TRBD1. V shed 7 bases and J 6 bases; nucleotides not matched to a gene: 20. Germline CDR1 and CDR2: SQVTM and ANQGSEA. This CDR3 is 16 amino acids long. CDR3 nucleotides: TGCAGCGCAAGGGGGGTTTCCGGGACAGATCTAGATGGCTACACCTTC. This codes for CSARGVSGTDLDGYTF.

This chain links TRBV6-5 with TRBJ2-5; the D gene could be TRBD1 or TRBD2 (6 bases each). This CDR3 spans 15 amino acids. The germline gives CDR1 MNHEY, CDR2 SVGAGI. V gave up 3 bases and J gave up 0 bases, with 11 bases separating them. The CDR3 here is CASSYRGPDQETQYF. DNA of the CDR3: TGTGCCAGCAGTTATCGGGGGCCCGACCAAGAGACCCAGTACTTC.

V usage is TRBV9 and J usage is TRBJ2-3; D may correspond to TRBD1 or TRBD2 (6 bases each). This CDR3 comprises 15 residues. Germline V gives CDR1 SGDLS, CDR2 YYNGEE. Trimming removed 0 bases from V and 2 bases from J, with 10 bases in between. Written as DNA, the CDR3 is TGTGCCAGCAGCGTAGTTGGGGGGCCCACAGATACGCAGTATTTT. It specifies CASSVVGGPTDTQYF.

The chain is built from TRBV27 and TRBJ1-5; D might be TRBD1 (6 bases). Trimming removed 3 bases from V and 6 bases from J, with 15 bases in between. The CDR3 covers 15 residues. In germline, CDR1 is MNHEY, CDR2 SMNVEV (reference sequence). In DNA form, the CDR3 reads TGTGCCAGCAGTTTCGCTCCAGGGGCTAGTCAGCCCCAGCATTTT. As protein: CASSFAPGASQPQHF.

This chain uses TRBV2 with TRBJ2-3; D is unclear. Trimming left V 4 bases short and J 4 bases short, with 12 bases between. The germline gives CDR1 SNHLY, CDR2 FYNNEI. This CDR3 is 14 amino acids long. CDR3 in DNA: TGTGCCAGCAGTGTATGGGCTGCTGCAGATACGCAGTATTTT. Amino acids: CASSVWAAADTQYF.

The CDR3 sequence is CASGFWAVQETQYF. The CDR3 region has the DNA TGTGCTAGTGGTTTTTGGGCTGTCCAAGAGACCCAGTACTTC. The chain is built from TRBV12-5 and TRBJ2-5, with D uncertain. V was cut by 3 bases and J by 1 base, with 9 bases left in between. There are 14 residues in the CDR3. Germline CDR1 LGHNT, CDR2 FRNRAP.

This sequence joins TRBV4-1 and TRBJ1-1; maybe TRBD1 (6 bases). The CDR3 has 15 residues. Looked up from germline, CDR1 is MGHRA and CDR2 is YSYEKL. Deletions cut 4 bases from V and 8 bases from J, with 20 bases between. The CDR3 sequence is CASSPEPLNREEAFF. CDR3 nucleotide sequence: TGCGCCAGCAGCCCTGAGCCACTAAACAGGGAAGAAGCTTTCTTT.

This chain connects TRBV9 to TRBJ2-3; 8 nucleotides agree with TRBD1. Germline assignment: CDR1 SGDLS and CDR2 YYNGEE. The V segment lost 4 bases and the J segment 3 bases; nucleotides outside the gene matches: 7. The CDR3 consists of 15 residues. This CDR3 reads CASSNRGSPTDTQYF. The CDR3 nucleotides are TGTGCCAGCAGCAACAGGGGGAGTCCGACAGATACGCAGTATTTT.

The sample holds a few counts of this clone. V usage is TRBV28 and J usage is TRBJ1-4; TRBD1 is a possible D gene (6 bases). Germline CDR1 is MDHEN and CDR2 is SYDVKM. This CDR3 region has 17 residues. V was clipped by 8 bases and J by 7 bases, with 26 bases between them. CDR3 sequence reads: CASSLPPLQGAGEKLFF. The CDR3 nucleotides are TGTGCCAGCTCCCTTCCCCCTTTACAGGGAGCGGGTGAAAAACTGTTTTTT.

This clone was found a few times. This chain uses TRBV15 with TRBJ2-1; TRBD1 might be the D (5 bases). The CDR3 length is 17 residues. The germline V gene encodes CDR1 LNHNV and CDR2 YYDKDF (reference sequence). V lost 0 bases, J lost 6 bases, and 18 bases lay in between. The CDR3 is CATSRDLALGQFNEQFF. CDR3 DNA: TGTGCCACCAGCAGAGATCTGGCCCTGGGGCAGTTCAATGAGCAGTTCTTC.

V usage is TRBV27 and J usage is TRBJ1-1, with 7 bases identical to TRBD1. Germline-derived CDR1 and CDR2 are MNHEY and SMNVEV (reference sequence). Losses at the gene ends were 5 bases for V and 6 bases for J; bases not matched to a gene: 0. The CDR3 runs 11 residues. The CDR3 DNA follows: TGTGCCAGCAGTCAGGGGGCTGAAGCTTTCTTT. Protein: CASSQGAEAFF.

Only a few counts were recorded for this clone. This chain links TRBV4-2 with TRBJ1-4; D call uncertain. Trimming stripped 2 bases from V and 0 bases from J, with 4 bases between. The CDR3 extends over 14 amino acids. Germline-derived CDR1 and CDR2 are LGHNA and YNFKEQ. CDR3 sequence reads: CASSQKTTNEKLFF. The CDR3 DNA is TGTGCCAGCAGCCAAAAGACAACTAATGAAAAACTGTTTTTT.

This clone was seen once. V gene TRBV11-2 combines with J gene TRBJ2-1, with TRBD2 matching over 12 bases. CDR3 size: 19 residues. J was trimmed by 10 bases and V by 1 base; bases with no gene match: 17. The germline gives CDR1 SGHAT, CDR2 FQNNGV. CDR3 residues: CASSLGPPRLAGARLEQFF. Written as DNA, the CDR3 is TGTGCCAGCAGCTTAGGACCCCCCAGACTAGCGGGAGCCCGGTTGGAGCAGTTCTTC.

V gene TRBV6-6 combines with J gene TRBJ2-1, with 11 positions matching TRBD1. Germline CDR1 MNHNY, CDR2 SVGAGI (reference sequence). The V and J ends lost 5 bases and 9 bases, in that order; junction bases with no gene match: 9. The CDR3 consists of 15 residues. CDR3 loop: CASSLTGTGGTEQFF. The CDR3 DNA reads TGTGCCAGCAGTCTGACCGGGACAGGGGGTACTGAGCAGTTCTTC.

The CDR3 spells CAISDPTSGGRETQYF. CDR3 DNA sequence: TGTGCCATCAGTGACCCGACTAGCGGGGGGCGGGAGACCCAGTACTTC. The rearrangement links TRBV10-3 to TRBJ2-5, with TRBD2 identical over 13 bases. CDR3 size: 16 residues. Germline lookup yields CDR1 ENHRY and CDR2 SYGVKD. With V trimmed by 3 bases and J by 5 bases, 6 bases remained unmatched.

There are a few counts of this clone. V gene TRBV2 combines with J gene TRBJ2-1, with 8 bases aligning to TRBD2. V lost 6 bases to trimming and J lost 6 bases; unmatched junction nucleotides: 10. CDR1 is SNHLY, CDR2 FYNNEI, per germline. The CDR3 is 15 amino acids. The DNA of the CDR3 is TGTGCCAGCAGCCCCCCCGGAGCGGGGGTCAATGAGCAGTTCTTC. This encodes CASSPPGAGVNEQFF.

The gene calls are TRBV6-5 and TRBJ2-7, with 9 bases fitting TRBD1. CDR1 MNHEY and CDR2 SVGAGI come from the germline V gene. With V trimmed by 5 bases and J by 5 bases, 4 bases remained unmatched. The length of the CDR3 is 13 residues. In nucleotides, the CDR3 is TGTGCCAGCAGTCTAGACAGGGGGAACGAGCAGTACTTC. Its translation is CASSLDRGNEQYF.

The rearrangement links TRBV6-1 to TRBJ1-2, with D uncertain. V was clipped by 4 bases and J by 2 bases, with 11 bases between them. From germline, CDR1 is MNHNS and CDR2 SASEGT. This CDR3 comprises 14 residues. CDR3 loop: CASSAEGPNYGYTF. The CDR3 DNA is TGTGCCAGCAGTGCTGAAGGTCCGAACTATGGCTACACCTTC.

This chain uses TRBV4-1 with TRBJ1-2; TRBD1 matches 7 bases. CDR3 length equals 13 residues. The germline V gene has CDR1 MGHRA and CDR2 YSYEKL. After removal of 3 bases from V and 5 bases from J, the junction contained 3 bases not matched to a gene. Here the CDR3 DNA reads TGCGCCAGCAGCCATATGACAGGGTATGGCTACACCTTC. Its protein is CASSHMTGYGYTF.

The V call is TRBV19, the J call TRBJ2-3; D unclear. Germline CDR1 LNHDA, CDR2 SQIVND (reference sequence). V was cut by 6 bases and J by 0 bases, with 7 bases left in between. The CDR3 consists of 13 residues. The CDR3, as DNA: TGTGCCAGTAGAGCAAAGAGCACAGATACGCAGTATTTT. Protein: CASRAKSTDTQYF.

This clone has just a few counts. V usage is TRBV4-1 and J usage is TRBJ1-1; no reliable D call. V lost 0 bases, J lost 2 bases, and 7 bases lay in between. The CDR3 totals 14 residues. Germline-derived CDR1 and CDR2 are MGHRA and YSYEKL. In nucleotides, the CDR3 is TGCGCCAGCAGCCAAGATACCGTCAACACTGAAGCTTTCTTT. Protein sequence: CASSQDTVNTEAFF.

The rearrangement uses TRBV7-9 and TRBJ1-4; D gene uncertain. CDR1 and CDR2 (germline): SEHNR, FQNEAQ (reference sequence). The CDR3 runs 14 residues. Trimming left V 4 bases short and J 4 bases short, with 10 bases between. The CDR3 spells CASSSPNYNEKLFF. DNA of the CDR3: TGTGCCAGCAGCTCTCCTAACTATAATGAAAAACTGTTTTTT.

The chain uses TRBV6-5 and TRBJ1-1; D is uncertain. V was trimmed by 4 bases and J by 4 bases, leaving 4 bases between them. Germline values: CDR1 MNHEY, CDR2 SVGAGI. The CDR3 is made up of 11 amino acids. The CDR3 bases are TGTGCCAGCAGTTTTGGCACTGAAGCTTTCTTT. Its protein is CASSFGTEAFF.

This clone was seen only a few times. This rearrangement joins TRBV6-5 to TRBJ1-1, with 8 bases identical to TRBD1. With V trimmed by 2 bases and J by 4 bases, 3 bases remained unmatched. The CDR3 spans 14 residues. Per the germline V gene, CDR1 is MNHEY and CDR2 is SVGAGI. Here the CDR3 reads CASSYATGGTEAFF. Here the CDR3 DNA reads TGTGCCAGCAGTTACGCTACAGGGGGCACTGAAGCTTTCTTT.

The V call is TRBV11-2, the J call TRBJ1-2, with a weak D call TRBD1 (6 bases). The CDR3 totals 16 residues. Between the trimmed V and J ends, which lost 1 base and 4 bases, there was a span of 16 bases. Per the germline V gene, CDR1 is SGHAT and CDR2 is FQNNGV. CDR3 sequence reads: CASSLATDSLSYGYTF. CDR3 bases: TGTGCCAGCAGCTTAGCCACGGACAGTCTCTCCTATGGCTACACCTTC. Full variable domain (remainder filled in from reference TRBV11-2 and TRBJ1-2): EAGVAQSPRYKIIEKRQSVAFWCNPISGHATLYWYQQILGQGPKLLIQFQNNGVVDDSQLPKDRFSAERLKGVDSTLKIQPAKLEDSAVYLCASSLATDSLSYGYTFGSGTRLTVV.